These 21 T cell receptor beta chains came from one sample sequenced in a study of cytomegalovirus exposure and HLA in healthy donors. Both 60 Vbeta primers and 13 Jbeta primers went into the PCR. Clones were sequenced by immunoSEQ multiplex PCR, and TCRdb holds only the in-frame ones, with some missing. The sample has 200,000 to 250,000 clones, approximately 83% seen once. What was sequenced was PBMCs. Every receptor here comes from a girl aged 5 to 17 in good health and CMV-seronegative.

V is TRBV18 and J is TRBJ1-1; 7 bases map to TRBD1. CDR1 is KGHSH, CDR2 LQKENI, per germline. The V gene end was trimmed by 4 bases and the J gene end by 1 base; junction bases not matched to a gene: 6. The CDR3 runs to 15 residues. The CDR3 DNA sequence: TGTGCCAGCTCACTGACGACAGGGTGGAACACTGAAGCTTTCTTT. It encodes CASSLTTGWNTEAFF. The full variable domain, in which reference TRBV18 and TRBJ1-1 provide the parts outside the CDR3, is NAGVMQNPRHLVRRRGQEARLRCSPMKGHSHVYWYRQLPEEGLKFMVYLQKENIIDESGMPKERFSAEFPKEGPSILRIQQVVRGDSAAYFCASSLTTGWNTEAFFGQGTRLTVV.

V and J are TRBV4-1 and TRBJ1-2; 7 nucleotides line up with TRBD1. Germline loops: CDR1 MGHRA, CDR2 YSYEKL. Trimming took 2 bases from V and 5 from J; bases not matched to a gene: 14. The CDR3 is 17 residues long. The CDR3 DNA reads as TGCGCCAGCAGCCAAAGCTACCAAATCACAGGGGAATATGGCTACACCTTC. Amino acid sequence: CASSQSYQITGEYGYTF.

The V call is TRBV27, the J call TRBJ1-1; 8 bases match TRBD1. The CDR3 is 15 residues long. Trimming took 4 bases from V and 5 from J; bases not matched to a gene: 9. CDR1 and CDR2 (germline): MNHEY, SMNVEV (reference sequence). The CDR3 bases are TGTGCCAGCAGTTCGACCACCACAGGGGGAACTGAAGCTTTCTTT. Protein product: CASSSTTTGGTEAFF.

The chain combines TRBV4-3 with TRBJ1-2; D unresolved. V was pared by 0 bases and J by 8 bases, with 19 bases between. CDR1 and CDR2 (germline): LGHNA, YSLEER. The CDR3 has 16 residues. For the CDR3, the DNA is TGCGCCAGCAGCCAAGATCGAAGGGTATGGGCGGGGGGCTACACCTTC. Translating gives CASSQDRRVWAGGYTF.

DNA for the CDR3: TGTGCCAGCAGCCCCGAGGGACGACAGGGAATTTACGAGCAGTACTTC. This encodes CASSPEGRQGIYEQYF. The chain uses TRBV7-9 and TRBJ2-7, with 7 bases aligning to TRBD1. CDR3 size: 16 residues. The junction had 14 bases not matched to a gene; V was cut back by 5 bases and J by 4 bases. The germline V gene has CDR1 SEHNR and CDR2 FQNEAQ (reference sequence).

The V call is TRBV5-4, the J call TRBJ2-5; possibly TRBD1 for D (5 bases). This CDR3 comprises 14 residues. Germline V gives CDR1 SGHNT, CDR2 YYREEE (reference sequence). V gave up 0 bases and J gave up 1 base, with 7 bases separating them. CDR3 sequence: CASSLEGFQETQYF. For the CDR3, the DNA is TGTGCCAGCAGCTTGGAGGGGTTCCAAGAGACCCAGTACTTC.

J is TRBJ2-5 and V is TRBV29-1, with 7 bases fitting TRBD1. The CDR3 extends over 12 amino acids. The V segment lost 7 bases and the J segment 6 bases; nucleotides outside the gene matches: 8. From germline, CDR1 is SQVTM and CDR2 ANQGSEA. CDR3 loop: CSARQGSKTQYF. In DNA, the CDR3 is TGCAGCGCCCGACAGGGTTCGAAGACCCAGTACTTC.

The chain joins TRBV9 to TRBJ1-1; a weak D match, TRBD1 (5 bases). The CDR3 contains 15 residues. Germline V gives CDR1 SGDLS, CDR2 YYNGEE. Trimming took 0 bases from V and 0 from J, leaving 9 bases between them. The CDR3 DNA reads TGTGCCAGCAGCGTAGGGGGGGATATGAACACTGAAGCTTTCTTT. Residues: CASSVGGDMNTEAFF. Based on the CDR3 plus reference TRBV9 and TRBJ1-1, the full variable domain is DSGVTQTPKHLITATGQRVTLRCSPRSGDLSVYWYQQSLDQGLQFLIQYYNGEERAKGNILERFSAQQFPDLHSELNLSSLELGDSALYFCASSVGGDMNTEAFFGQGTRLTVV.

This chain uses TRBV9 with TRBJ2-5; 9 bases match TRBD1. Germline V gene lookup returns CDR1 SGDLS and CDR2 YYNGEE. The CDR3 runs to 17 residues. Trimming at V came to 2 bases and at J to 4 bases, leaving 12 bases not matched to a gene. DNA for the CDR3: TGTGCCAGCAGCGTTGGAACCCGGACAGGGGCCGGAGAGACCCAGTACTTC. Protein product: CASSVGTRTGAGETQYF.

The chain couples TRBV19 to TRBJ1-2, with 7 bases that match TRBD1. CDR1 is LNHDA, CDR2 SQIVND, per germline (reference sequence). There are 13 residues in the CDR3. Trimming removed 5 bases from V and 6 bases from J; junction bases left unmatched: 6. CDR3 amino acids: CASSSWRGHGYTF. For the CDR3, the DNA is TGTGCCAGTAGTTCATGGAGGGGGCATGGCTACACCTTC.

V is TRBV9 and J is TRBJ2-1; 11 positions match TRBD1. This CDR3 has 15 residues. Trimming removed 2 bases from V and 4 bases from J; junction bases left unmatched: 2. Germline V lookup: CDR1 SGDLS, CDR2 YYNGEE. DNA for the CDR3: TGTGCCAGCAGCGTTGGACAGGGGGCTTACAATGAGCAGTTCTTC. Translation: CASSVGQGAYNEQFF.

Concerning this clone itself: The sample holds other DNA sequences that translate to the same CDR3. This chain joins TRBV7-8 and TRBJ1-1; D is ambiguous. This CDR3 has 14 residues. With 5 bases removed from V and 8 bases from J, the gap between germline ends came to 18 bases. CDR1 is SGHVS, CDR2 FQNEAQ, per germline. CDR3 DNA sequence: TGTGCCAGCAGCGTGGATGGAGGAGCTAGGGAAGCTTTCTTT. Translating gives CASSVDGGAREAFF. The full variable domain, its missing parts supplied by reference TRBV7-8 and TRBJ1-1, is GAGVSQSPRYKVAKRGQDVALRCDPISGHVSLFWYQQALGQGPEFLTYFQNEAQLDKSGLPSDRFFAERPEGSVSTLKIQRTQQEDSAVYLCASSVDGGAREAFFGQGTRLTVV.

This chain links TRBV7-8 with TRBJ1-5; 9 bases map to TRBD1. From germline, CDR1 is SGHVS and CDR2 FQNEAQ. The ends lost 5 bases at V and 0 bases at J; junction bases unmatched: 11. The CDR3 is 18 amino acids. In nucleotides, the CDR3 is TGTGCCAGCAGCCCTTACTCGGACAGGGGAAATAGCAATCAGCCCCAGCATTTT. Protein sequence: CASSPYSDRGNSNQPQHF.

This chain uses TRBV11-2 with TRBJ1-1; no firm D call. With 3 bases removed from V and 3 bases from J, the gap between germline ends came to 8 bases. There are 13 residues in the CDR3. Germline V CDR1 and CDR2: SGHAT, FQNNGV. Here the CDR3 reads CASSFGEYTEAFF. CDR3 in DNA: TGTGCCAGCAGCTTCGGAGAGTACACTGAAGCTTTCTTT.

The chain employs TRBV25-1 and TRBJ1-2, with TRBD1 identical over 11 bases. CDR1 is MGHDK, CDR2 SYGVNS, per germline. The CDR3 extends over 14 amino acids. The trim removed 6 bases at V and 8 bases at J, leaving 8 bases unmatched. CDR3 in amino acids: CASSPRTGGSGYTF. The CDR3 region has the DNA TGTGCCAGCAGCCCCAGGACAGGGGGCAGCGGCTACACCTTC.

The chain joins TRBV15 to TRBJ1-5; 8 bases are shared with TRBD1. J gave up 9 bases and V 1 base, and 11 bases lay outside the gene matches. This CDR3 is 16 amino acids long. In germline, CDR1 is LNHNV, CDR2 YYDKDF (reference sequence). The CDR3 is CATSRGTGMGLRPQHF. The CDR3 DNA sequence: TGTGCCACCAGCAGAGGGACAGGGATGGGCCTTAGGCCCCAGCATTTT.

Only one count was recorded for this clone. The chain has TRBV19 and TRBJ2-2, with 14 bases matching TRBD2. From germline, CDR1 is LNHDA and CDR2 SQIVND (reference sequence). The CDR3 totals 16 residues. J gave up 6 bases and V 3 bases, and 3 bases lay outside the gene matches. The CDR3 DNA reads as TGTGCCAGTAGTATCTTGGGACTAGCGGGAGCCGGGGAGCTGTTTTTT. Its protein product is CASSILGLAGAGELFF.

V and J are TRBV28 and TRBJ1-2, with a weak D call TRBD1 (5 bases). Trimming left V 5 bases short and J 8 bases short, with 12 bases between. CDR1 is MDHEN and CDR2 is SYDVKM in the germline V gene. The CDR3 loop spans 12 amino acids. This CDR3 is CASSKGLQGYTF. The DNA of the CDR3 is TGTGCCAGCAGTAAGGGGCTTCAGGGCTACACCTTC.

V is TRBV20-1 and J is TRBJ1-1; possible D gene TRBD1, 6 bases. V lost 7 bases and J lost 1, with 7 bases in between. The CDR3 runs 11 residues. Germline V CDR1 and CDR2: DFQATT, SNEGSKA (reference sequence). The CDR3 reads CSEQGNTEAFF. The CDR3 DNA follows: TGCAGTGAACAGGGGAACACTGAAGCTTTCTTT.

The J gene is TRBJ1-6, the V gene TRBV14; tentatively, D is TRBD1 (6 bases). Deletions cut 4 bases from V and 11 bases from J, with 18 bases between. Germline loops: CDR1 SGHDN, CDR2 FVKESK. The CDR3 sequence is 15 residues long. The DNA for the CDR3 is TGTGCCAGCAGCCGCGGACAGCATAGAGGAACACCCCTCCACTTT. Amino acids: CASSRGQHRGTPLHF.

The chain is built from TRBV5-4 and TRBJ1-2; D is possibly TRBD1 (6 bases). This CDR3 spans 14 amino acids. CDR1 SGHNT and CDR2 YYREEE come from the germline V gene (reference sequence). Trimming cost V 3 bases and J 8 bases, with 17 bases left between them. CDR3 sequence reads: CASSSQQGTSGYTF. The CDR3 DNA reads TGTGCCAGCAGCTCGCAACAGGGAACTTCGGGCTACACCTTC.